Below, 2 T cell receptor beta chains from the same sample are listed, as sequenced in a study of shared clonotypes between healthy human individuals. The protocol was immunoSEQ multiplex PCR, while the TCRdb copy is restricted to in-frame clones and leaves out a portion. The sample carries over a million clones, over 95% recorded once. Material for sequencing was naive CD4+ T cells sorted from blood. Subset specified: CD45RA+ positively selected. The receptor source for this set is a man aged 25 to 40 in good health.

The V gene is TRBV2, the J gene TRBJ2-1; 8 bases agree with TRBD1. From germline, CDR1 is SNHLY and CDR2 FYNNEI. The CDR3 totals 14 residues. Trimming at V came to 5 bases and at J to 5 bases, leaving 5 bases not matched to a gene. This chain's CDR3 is CASSQMTGDNEQFF. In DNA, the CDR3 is TGTGCCAGCAGTCAAATGACAGGGGACAATGAGCAGTTCTTC. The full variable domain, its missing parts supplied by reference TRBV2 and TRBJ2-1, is EPEVTQTPSHQVTQMGQEVILRCVPISNHLYFYWYRQILGQKVEFLVSFYNNEISEKSEIFDDQFSVERPDGSNFTLKIRSTKLEDSAMYFCASSQMTGDNEQFFGPGTRLTVL.

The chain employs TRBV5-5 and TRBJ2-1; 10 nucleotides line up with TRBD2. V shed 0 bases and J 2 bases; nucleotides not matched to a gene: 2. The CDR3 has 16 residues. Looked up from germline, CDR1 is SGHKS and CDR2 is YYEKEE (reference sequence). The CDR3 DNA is TGTGCCAGCAGCTTGGGTCTAGCGGGAGCCTACAATGAGCAGTTCTTC. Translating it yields CASSLGLAGAYNEQFF.